Here is one T cell receptor beta chain with its context. The data belong to a study of technical replicates of blood from several donors. CDR3 length: 15 amino acids. Germline V gene sequence: CDR1 SGHTA, CDR2 FQGTGA. Trimming removed 6 bases from V and 5 bases from J, with 16 bases in between. The assay was immunoSEQ multiplex PCR, and TCRdb's table has in-frame clones only and misses some. Of about 68,000 clones in the sample, 95% to 97% were seen once. The sequenced sample consisted of T cells isolated from PBMCs. This TCR came from a human donor in good health. The J gene is TRBJ2-2, the V gene TRBV7-3, with D maybe TRBD1 (7 bases). DNA for the CDR3: TGTGCCAGCAGTCAGGGGGGACGGCTAACCGGGGAGCTGTTTTTT. This gives the protein CASSQGGRLTGELFF.